The T cell receptor beta chain under discussion was sequenced for a study of spatial heterogeneity in lung cancer. Study-level information: The roughly 79 donors had untreated early-stage non-small cell lung cancer. Follow-up PBMC specimens underwent sequencing when available; their median timing was around 24 months after resection.

The time point was: blood at routine non-recurrence follow-up after resection. Tumor, nontumor lung or frozen PBMC supplied whole RNA, sequenced without sorting. TCR cDNA molecules each had a unique molecular identifier. TCRdb called the 5' RACE reads again in MiXCR, with one record for every CDR3 protein. The sample has more than 95,000 distinct CDR3 sequences, 12% seen once; the top ten hold 15% to 20%. This clonotype was seen many times. CDR1 is LNHDA and CDR2 is SQIVND in the germline V gene (reference sequence). The CDR3 contains 14 residues. The V gene lost 3 bases and the J gene lost 4 bases, with 13 bases spanning the gap.

This clonotype originated in a male donor with early-stage non-small cell lung cancer. The chain has TRBV19 and TRBJ2-7; D gene ambiguous. Sequences were derived from PBMCs, sampled at follow-up. The CDR3 spells CASSIHPSPYEQYF. CDR3 DNA: TGTGCCAGTAGTATTCATCCATCCCCTTACGAGCAGTACTTC.